This entry lists 30 T cell receptor beta chains sequenced from one sample in a study of blood T cell repertoires in COVID-19. Assay used: immunoSEQ multiplex PCR; TCRdb lists only in-frame clones, some missing. The table shows 250,000 to 300,000 clones, with roughly 86% occurring only once. The sequencing input was peripheral blood. The origin of the receptors is a woman in her twenties or thirties with COVID-19, enrolled during active disease.

This clone has just one count. V is TRBV4-2 and J is TRBJ2-7; 11 bases fit TRBD2. J gave up 2 bases and V 3 bases, and 3 bases lay outside the gene matches. The CDR3 consists of 15 residues. CDR1 LGHNA and CDR2 YNFKEQ come from the germline V gene. The CDR3 reads CASSHLLAGAYEQYF. The CDR3 nucleotides read TGTGCCAGCAGCCACCTACTAGCGGGGGCCTACGAGCAGTACTTC.

This chain connects TRBV6-4 to TRBJ1-1; no clear D. Germline V CDR1 and CDR2: MRHNA, SNTAGT. Trimming took 9 bases from V and 4 from J, leaving 21 bases between them. The CDR3 spans 15 residues. The DNA of the CDR3 is TGTGCCAGTCCCGAGTGCCGTGCCGTCGGCACTGAAGCTTTCTTT. Amino acids: CASPECRAVGTEAFF.

This clone was observed a few times. The chain employs TRBV10-3 and TRBJ2-2; D is perhaps TRBD1 (5 bases). V lost 4 bases to trimming and J lost 1 base, with 7 bases between them. CDR3 length: 14 amino acids. Germline assignment: CDR1 ENHRY and CDR2 SYGVKD. The CDR3 loop is CAISGTQNTGELFF. CDR3 nucleotides: TGTGCCATCAGTGGGACACAGAACACCGGGGAGCTGTTTTTT.

This chain joins TRBV24-1 and TRBJ2-1, with a tentative D call TRBD2 (5 bases). Trimming shortened V by 4 bases and J by 5 bases, and 23 bases separated the two germline ends. Germline V gene sequence: CDR1 KGHDR, CDR2 SFDVKD. The CDR3 is 18 amino acids. The CDR3 loop reads CATSDRRISGFRDNEQFF. The CDR3 DNA reads TGTGCCACCAGTGACAGGAGGATATCGGGTTTTAGAGACAATGAGCAGTTCTTC.

CDR3 nucleotides: TGTGCCGCAGGAAGGATGGGTAATGAAGCTTTCTTT. Translating it yields CAAGRMGNEAFF. This chain connects TRBV19 to TRBJ1-1; D call uncertain. The V and J ends lost 11 bases and 7 bases respectively, with 17 bases between them. The CDR3 is 12 amino acids. Germline loops: CDR1 LNHDA, CDR2 SQIVND (reference sequence).

The CDR3 sequence: CASSLTGVGNTIYF. CDR3 DNA sequence: TGTGCCAGCAGCTTGACAGGGGTCGGAAACACCATATATTTT. V and J are TRBV11-2 and TRBJ1-3; 8 nucleotides agree with TRBD1. This CDR3 is built from 14 residues. CDR1 and CDR2 (germline): SGHAT, FQNNGV. J gave up 4 bases and V 3 bases, and 2 bases lay outside the gene matches.

This chain connects TRBV27 to TRBJ1-5, with a tentative D call TRBD1 (6 bases). Trimming left V 5 bases short and J 7 bases short, with 15 bases between. This CDR3 spans 14 amino acids. Germline assignment: CDR1 MNHEY and CDR2 SMNVEV (reference sequence). This CDR3 is CASSLTTRGQPQHF. Written as DNA, the CDR3 is TGTGCCAGCAGTCTCACAACCAGGGGACAGCCCCAGCATTTT.

The chain employs TRBV5-1 and TRBJ2-7; D is perhaps TRBD1 (6 bases). Germline values: CDR1 SGHRS, CDR2 YFSETQ. This CDR3 has 16 residues. The ends were cut back, 0 bases at V and 3 bases at J, with 16 bases in the middle. The DNA for the CDR3 is TGCGCCAGCAGCTTGGCCAGGTGGGGGCAAAACTACGAGCAGTACTTC. Encoded protein: CASSLARWGQNYEQYF.

The genes are TRBV5-1 and TRBJ1-4, with 10 bases identical to TRBD1. Germline values: CDR1 SGHRS, CDR2 YFSETQ. V shed 4 bases, J shed 2 bases, and the junction held 5 bases outside the gene matches. CDR3 length: 16 residues. Here the CDR3 reads CASSLGQGVTNEKLFF. The CDR3 region has the DNA TGCGCCAGCAGCCTTGGACAGGGGGTGACTAATGAAAAACTGTTTTTT.

This clone was counted at least ten times. The sample has other DNA sequences that encode this CDR3 too. V and J are TRBV28 and TRBJ1-2; 10 nucleotides align to TRBD1. This CDR3 is 12 amino acids long. CDR1 is MDHEN, CDR2 SYDVKM, per germline. V shed 8 bases, J shed 4 bases, and the junction held 1 base outside the gene matches. CDR3 region: CASGDRGYGYTF. The CDR3 DNA sequence: TGTGCCAGCGGGGACAGGGGCTATGGCTACACCTTC.

This chain connects TRBV7-2 to TRBJ2-7, with 12 bases aligning to TRBD2. Germline V gives CDR1 SGHTA, CDR2 FQGNSA. The CDR3 has 15 amino acids. V was clipped by 5 bases and J by 4 bases; unmatched bases: 6. For the CDR3, the DNA is TGTGCCAGCAGCCCGACCCTAGCGGGGGGGTACGAGCAGTACTTC. This encodes CASSPTLAGGYEQYF. Using reference TRBV7-2 and TRBJ2-7 for the parts outside the CDR3, the full variable domain is GAGVSQSPSNKVTEKGKDVELRCDPISGHTALYWYRQSLGQGLEFLIYFQGNSAPDKSGLPSDRFSAERTGGSVSTLTIQRTQQEDSAVYLCASSPTLAGGYEQYFGPGTRLTVT.

The count of this clone is one. The V and J genes are TRBV27 and TRBJ2-3, with 9 bases that match TRBD2. The germline V gene has CDR1 MNHEY and CDR2 SMNVEV (reference sequence). V was clipped by 7 bases and J by 0 bases; unmatched bases: 2. This CDR3 has 14 residues. Here the CDR3 DNA reads TGTGCCAGCACTAGCGGGGTGAGCACAGATACGCAGTATTTT. Translated: CASTSGVSTDTQYF.

The chain joins TRBV7-9 to TRBJ1-5, with a tentative D call TRBD1 (6 bases). The CDR3 has 19 amino acids. V dropped 1 base and J dropped 1 base, with 20 bases sitting between them. CDR1 is SEHNR and CDR2 is FQNEAQ in the germline V gene (reference sequence). CDR3 residues: CASSLGPQQGSGSNQPQHF. For the CDR3, the DNA is TGTGCCAGCAGCTTAGGTCCCCAACAGGGATCCGGAAGCAATCAGCCCCAGCATTTT.

The gene calls are TRBV5-1 and TRBJ1-6, with D possibly matching TRBD1 (5 bases). Deletions cut 2 bases from V and 3 bases from J, with 24 bases between. Germline CDR1 SGHRS, CDR2 YFSETQ. This CDR3 is built from 20 residues. CDR3 nucleotides: TGCGCCAGCAGCTTAGCCCCCGGGGGTCCGCAACCAGACTATAATTCACCCCTCCACTTT. It is translated as CASSLAPGGPQPDYNSPLHF.

This clone occurred once. This chain connects TRBV20-1 to TRBJ2-1; 8 positions match TRBD1. The CDR3 totals 16 residues. V gave up 3 bases and J gave up 3 bases; unmatched junction bases: 10. CDR1 is DFQATT, CDR2 SNEGSKA, per germline (reference sequence). This chain's CDR3 is CSASYRGRLVYNEQFF. In DNA, the CDR3 is TGCAGTGCTAGTTACAGGGGGAGGCTAGTCTACAATGAGCAGTTCTTC.

V and J are TRBV12-5 and TRBJ1-5; weak D call: TRBD1 (6 bases). CDR3 size: 14 residues. Per germline, CDR1 LGHNT and CDR2 FRNRAP. V shed 5 bases and J shed 7 bases, with 15 bases lying between them. The CDR3 coding sequence is TGTGCTAGTGGTCAGGGACATCGTGAGCAGCCCCAGCATTTT. Its protein product is CASGQGHREQPQHF.

With regard to this clone: The same CDR3 is also encoded by other DNA sequences in this sample. The chain joins TRBV19 to TRBJ1-1; no clear D gene. V was shortened by 5 bases and J by 0 bases, with 7 bases between the two germline ends. The germline V gene encodes CDR1 LNHDA and CDR2 SQIVND (reference sequence). The CDR3 has 13 amino acids. The CDR3 sequence: CASSPGMNTEAFF. CDR3 bases: TGTGCCAGTAGTCCCGGGATGAACACTGAAGCTTTCTTT.

The rearrangement joins TRBV30 to TRBJ1-6, with 7 bases identical to TRBD1. Per germline, CDR1 GTSNPN and CDR2 SVGIG (reference sequence). Trimming cost V 2 bases and J 7 bases; bases outside gene matches: 5. The CDR3 contains 14 residues. The CDR3 loop is CAWSPGTENSPLHF. Here the CDR3 DNA reads TGTGCCTGGAGTCCAGGGACAGAGAATTCACCCCTCCACTTT.

The chain carries TRBV18 and TRBJ2-1; 7 bases align to TRBD2. Trimming took 9 bases from V and 9 from J; bases not matched to a gene: 8. The CDR3 totals 12 residues. Germline CDR1 reads KGHSH; CDR2 reads LQKENI. This CDR3 is CASSYGGSEQFF. The CDR3 DNA follows: TGTGCCAGTTCGTACGGGGGGAGTGAGCAGTTCTTC. Based on the CDR3 plus reference TRBV18 and TRBJ2-1, the full variable domain is NAGVMQNPRHLVRRRGQEARLRCSPMKGHSHVYWYRQLPEEGLKFMVYLQKENIIDESGMPKERFSAEFPKEGPSILRIQQVVRGDSAAYFCASSYGGSEQFFGPGTRLTVL.

This chain joins TRBV28 and TRBJ1-2, with 12 bases lining up with TRBD1. Trimming cost V 6 bases and J 6 bases; bases outside gene matches: 11. CDR1 is MDHEN, CDR2 SYDVKM, per germline. CDR3 length: 16 amino acids. CDR3 region: CASSTGTGGFLDGYTF. The CDR3 DNA is TGTGCCAGCAGCACCGGGACAGGGGGCTTCTTAGATGGCTACACCTTC.

The rearrangement joins TRBV7-9 to TRBJ2-1; D not resolved. With 8 bases removed from V and 9 bases from J, the gap between germline ends came to 23 bases. The CDR3 is 15 residues long. Germline CDR1 and CDR2: SEHNR and FQNEAQ (reference sequence). The CDR3 DNA reads as TGTGCCAGCCATGATGAGACTTCCTCTACCGGTGAGCAGTTCTTC. Translation gives CASHDETSSTGEQFF.

Concerning this clone itself: This specimen includes other DNA sequences encoding the same CDR3. V is TRBV6-5 and J is TRBJ1-1, with unresolved D. The CDR3 is 12 residues long. Trimming took off 6 bases at V and 4 bases at J, with 9 bases between the two ends. The germline gives CDR1 MNHEY, CDR2 SVGAGI. The CDR3 coding sequence is TGTGCCAGCAGGACCGGAGGCACTGAAGCTTTCTTT. Translating it yields CASRTGGTEAFF.

Comment on this clone: This specimen includes other DNA sequences encoding the same CDR3. The chain links TRBV18 to TRBJ2-1, with 9 bases lining up with TRBD2. In germline, CDR1 is KGHSH, CDR2 LQKENI. CDR3 length: 15 residues. V lost 0 bases, J lost 3 bases, and 0 bases stayed unmatched. The CDR3 DNA reads as TGTGCCAGCTCACCACCTAGCGGGGGCTACAATGAGCAGTTCTTC. Translation: CASSPPSGGYNEQFF.

This clone has only a few counts. The chain employs TRBV11-2 and TRBJ2-5, with D uncertain. The CDR3 totals 15 residues. The V end was cut by 1 base, the J end by 0 bases, with 9 bases between. The germline CDR1 and CDR2 sequences are SGHAT and FQNNGV. CDR3 sequence reads: CASSLGLDYQETQYF. The CDR3, as DNA: TGTGCCAGCAGCTTAGGTCTAGACTACCAAGAGACCCAGTACTTC.

The chain links TRBV19 to TRBJ2-1; tentative D call: TRBD2 (6 bases). Germline V lookup: CDR1 LNHDA, CDR2 SQIVND (reference sequence). V lost 5 bases, J lost 10 bases, and 21 bases lay in between. The CDR3 covers 15 residues. This CDR3 reads CASSVRPPGEGEQFF. The CDR3 DNA reads as TGTGCCAGTAGTGTCCGCCCCCCGGGAGAAGGCGAGCAGTTCTTC.

The gene calls are TRBV15 and TRBJ2-7; 12 bases align to TRBD2. Germline CDR1 is LNHNV and CDR2 is YYDKDF (reference sequence). The CDR3 sequence is 17 residues long. J gave up 2 bases and V 0 bases, and 5 bases lay outside the gene matches. In DNA, the CDR3 is TGTGCCACCAGCAGAGATAGCCTAGCGGGGGGGACCTACGAGCAGTACTTC. Amino acid sequence: CATSRDSLAGGTYEQYF.

This chain connects TRBV5-5 to TRBJ2-1; D is undetermined. Deletions cut 3 bases from V and 3 bases from J, with 7 bases between. The CDR3 is 13 amino acids. CDR1 is SGHKS and CDR2 is YYEKEE in the germline V gene (reference sequence). The CDR3 DNA is TGTGCCAGCAGCTGGGCCTTCTACAATGAGCAGTTCTTC. The encoded protein is CASSWAFYNEQFF. The variable domain in full, with the rest retrieved from reference TRBV5-5 and TRBJ2-1, is DAGVTQSPTHLIKTRGQQVTLRCSPISGHKSVSWYQQVLGQGPQFIFQYYEKEERGRGNFPDRFSARQFPNYSSELNVNALLLGDSALYLCASSWAFYNEQFFGPGTRLTVL.

The chain carries TRBV19 and TRBJ2-1; 11 bases are a match to TRBD1. V lost 9 bases and J lost 6; bases outside the gene matches: 7. CDR3 length equals 14 residues. Germline V CDR1 and CDR2: LNHDA, SQIVND (reference sequence). The CDR3: CASEYGTGGNEQFF. CDR3 sequence (DNA): TGTGCCAGCGAGTACGGGACAGGGGGCAATGAGCAGTTCTTC.

This chain uses TRBV2 with TRBJ1-5; D uncertain. Trimming took 0 bases from V and 5 from J, leaving 8 bases between them. The CDR3 has 14 residues. In germline, CDR1 is SNHLY, CDR2 FYNNEI. Written as DNA, the CDR3 is TGTGCCAGCAGTGAAGCGACCCGGGATCAGCCCCAGCATTTT. Its translation: CASSEATRDQPQHF.

The chain joins TRBV5-6 to TRBJ1-2; the D is unclear. Trimming removed 4 bases from V and 2 bases from J, with 24 bases in between. The CDR3 is made up of 18 amino acids. Per germline, CDR1 SGHDT and CDR2 YYEEEE. CDR3: CASSASPARAGSNYGYTF. DNA for the CDR3: TGTGCCAGCAGCGCATCTCCGGCGAGGGCGGGTTCCAACTATGGCTACACCTTC. Full variable domain (remainder filled in from reference TRBV5-6 and TRBJ1-2): DAGVTQSPTHLIKTRGQQVTLRCSPKSGHDTVSWYQQALGQGPQFIFQYYEEEERQRGNFPDRFSGHQFPNYSSELNVNALLLGDSALYLCASSASPARAGSNYGYTFGSGTRLTVV.